This T cell receptor beta chain was obtained from a study of CD8 T cells in ankylosing spondylitis. Study-level findings and limits: Seemingly characteristic of ankylosing spondylitis blood was a TCR beta motif consisting of roughly 8 highly homologous variants. Several of the motif variants were reported before in synovial fluid and blood from reactive arthritis.

Deletions cut 3 bases from V and 9 bases from J, with 8 bases between. Germline CDR1 reads DFQATT; CDR2 reads SNEGSKA (reference sequence). This CDR3 comprises 11 residues. About this clonotype: Its antigen remains unknown. A much larger clone is a single base away; this may be a read error.

TCRdb used MiXCR to reprocess the 5' RACE reads, holding one entry per CDR3 protein. Of more than 250,000 distinct CDR3 sequences in the sample, roughly 11% were seen once. The sample consisted of blood, either unsorted or a sorted T cell fraction (not recorded which). V and J are TRBV20-1 and TRBJ2-2; D is undetermined. The sequence came from a female donor with ankylosing spondylitis or in good health (not recorded which). The CDR3 coding sequence is TGCAGTGCTAGTCAATACCGGGAGCTGTTTTTT. Its protein product is CSASQYRELFF.